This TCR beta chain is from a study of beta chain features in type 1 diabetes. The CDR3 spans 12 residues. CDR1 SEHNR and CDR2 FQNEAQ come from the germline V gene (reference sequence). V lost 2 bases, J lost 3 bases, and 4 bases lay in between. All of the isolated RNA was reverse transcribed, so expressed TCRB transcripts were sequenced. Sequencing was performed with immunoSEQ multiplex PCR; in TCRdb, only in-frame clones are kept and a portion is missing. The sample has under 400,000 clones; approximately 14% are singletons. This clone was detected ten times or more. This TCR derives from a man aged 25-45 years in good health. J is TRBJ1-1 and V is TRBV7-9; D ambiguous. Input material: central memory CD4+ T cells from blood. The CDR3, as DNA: TGTGCCAGCAGCTTATCATACACTGAAGCTTTCTTT. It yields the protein CASSLSYTEAFF.